A single sample is the source of the 2 T cell receptor beta chains below, sequenced in a study of identical twins. TCRdb reprocessed the 5' RACE reads with MiXCR, giving one entry per CDR3 protein. The sample shows about 530,000 distinct CDR3 sequences, about 20% of them seen only once. The sample was also reused in another study, on yellow fever vaccine responses in identical twins.

The source material was CD4+ T cells sorted from blood. Source of these receptors: a woman aged 18 to 35 in good health.

The chain recombines TRBV12-3 or TRBV12-4 with TRBJ2-6, with D unclear. The CDR3 spans 13 residues. Trimming left V 6 bases short and J 3 bases short, with 6 bases between. CDR3 residues: CASRPSGANVLTF. The DNA of the CDR3 is TGTGCCAGCAGGCCGAGTGGGGCCAACGTCCTGACTTTC.

The chain couples TRBV20-1 to TRBJ2-5, with D perhaps matching TRBD2 (6 bases). The CDR3 has 15 amino acids. Trimming took 6 bases from V and 4 from J, leaving 21 bases between them. Germline loops: CDR1 DFQATT, CDR2 SNEGSKA (reference sequence). CDR3 residues: CSANILLARRETQYF. CDR3 coding DNA: TGCAGTGCCAATATCCTCCTAGCGAGACGAGAGACCCAGTACTTC.